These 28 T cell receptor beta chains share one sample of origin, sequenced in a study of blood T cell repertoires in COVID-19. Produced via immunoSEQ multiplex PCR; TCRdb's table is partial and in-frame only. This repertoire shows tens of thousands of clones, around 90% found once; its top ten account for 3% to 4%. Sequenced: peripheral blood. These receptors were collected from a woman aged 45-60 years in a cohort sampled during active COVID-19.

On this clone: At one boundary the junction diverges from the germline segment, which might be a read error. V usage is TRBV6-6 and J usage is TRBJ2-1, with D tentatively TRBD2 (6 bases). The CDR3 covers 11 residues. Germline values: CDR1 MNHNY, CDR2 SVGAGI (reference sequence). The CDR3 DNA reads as TGTGCCAGCAGTTATCCTAGCGACATGCTCTTC. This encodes CASSYPSDMLF.

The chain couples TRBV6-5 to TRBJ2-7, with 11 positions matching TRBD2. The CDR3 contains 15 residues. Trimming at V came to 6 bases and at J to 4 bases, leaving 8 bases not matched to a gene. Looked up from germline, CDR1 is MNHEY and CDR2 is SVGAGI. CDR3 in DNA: TGTGCCAGCAGGATACTAGCGGGAGTCTCATACGAGCAGTACTTC. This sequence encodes CASRILAGVSYEQYF.

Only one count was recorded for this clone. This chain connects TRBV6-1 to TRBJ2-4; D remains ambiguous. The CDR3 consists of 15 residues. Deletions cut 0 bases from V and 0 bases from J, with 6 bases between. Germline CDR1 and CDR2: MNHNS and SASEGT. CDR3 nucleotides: TGTGCCAGCAGTGAAGCGACAAGAGCCAAAAACATTCAGTACTTC. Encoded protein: CASSEATRAKNIQYF.

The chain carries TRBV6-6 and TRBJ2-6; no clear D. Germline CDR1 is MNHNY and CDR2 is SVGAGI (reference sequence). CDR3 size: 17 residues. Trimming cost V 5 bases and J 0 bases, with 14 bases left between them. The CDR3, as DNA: TGTGCCAGCAGTCCCCGTGGCACCTCCTCTGGGGCCAACGTCCTGACTTTC. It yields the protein CASSPRGTSSGANVLTF.

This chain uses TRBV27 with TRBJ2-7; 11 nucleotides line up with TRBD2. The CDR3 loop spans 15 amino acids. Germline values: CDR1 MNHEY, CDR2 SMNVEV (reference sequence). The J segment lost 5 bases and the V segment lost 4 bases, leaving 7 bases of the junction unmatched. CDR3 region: CASSSQTSGIHEQYF. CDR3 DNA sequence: TGTGCCAGCAGTTCCCAGACTAGCGGGATCCACGAGCAGTACTTC.

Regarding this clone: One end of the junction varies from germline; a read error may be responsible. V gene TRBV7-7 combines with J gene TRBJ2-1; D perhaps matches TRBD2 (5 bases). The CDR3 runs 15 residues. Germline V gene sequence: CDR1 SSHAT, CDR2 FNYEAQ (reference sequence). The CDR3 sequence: CASSLTSGPYNEQFF. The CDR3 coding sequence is TGTGCTAGCAGCTTAACAAGCGGACCTTACAATGAGCAGTTCTTC.

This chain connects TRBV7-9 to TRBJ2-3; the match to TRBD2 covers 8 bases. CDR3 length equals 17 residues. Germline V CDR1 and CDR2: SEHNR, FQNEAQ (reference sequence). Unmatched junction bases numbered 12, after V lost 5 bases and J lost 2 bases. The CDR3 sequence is CASSPGGAIVHTDTQYF. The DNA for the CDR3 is TGTGCCAGCAGCCCCGGGGGGGCCATTGTCCACACAGATACGCAGTATTTT.

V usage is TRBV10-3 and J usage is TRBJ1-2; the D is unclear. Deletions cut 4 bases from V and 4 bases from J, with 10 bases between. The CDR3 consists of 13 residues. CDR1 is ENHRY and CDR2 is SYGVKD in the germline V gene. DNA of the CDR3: TGTGCCATCAGTGGTGACTCTCTCTATGGCTACACCTTC. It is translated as CAISGDSLYGYTF.

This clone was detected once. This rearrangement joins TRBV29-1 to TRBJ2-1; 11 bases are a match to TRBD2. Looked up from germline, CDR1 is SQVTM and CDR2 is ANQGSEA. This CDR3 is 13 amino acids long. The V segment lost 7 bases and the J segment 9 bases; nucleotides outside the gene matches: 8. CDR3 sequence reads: CSAEPLAGGEQFF. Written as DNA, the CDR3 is TGCAGCGCCGAACCCCTAGCGGGAGGTGAGCAGTTCTTC.

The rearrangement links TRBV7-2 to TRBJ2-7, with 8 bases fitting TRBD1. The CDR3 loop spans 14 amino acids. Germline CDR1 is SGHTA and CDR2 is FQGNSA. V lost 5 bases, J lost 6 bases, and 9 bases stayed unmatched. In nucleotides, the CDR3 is TGTGCCAGCAGCCCTAGGGACAGGTTTTCCGAGCAGTACTTC. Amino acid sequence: CASSPRDRFSEQYF.

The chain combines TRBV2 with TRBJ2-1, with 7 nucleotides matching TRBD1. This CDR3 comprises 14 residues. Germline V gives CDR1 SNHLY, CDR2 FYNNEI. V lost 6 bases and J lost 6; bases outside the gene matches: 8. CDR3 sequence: CASRGGVRTNEQFF. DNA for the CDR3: TGTGCCAGCAGAGGGGGCGTCAGGACCAATGAGCAGTTCTTC.

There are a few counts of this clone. In nucleotides, the CDR3 is TGTGCCAGCAGCTTGACAGGGATCAACGAGCAGTACTTC. The encoded protein is CASSLTGINEQYF. The rearrangement uses TRBV5-6 and TRBJ2-7, with a possible D match to TRBD1 (6 bases). CDR1 and CDR2 from the germline V gene are SGHDT and YYEEEE. The CDR3 covers 13 residues. Trimming removed 1 base at V and 5 bases at J, with 10 bases between.

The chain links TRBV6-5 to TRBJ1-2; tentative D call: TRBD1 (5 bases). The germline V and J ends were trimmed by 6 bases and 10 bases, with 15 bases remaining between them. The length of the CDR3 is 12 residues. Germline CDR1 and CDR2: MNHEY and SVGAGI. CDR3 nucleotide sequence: TGTGCCAGCAGAAAGGGGCAATCCCTCTACACCTTC. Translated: CASRKGQSLYTF.

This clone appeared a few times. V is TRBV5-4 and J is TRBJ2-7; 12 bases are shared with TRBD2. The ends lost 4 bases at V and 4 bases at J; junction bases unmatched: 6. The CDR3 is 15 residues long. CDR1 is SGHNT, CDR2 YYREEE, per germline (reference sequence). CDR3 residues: CASSTGLAGMYEQYF. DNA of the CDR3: TGTGCCAGCAGCACAGGACTAGCGGGAATGTACGAGCAGTACTTC.

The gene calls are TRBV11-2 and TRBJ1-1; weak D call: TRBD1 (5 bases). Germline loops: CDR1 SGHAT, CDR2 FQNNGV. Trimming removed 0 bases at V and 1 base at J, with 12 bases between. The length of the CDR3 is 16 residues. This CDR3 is CASSLDRPGPNTEAFF. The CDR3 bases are TGTGCCAGCAGCTTAGATCGGCCAGGGCCGAACACTGAAGCTTTCTTT.

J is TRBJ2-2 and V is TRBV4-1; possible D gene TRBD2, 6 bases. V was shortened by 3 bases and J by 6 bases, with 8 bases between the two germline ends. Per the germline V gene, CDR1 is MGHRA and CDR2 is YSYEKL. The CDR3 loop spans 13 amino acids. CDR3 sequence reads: CASSHREAGELFF. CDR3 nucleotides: TGCGCCAGCAGCCACAGGGAGGCCGGGGAGCTGTTTTTT.

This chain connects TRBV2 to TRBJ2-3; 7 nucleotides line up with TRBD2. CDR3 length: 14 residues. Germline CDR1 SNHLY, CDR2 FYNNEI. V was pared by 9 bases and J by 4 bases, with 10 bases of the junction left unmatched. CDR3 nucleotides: TGTGCCAGTGGGGGAGGGCGGGAAGCAGATACGCAGTATTTT. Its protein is CASGGGREADTQYF.

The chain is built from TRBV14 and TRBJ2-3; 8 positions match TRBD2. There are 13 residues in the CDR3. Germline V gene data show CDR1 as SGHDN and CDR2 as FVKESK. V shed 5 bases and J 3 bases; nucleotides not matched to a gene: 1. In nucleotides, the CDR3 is TGTGCCAGCAGCGGCGGGGGGACAGATACGCAGTATTTT. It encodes CASSGGGTDTQYF. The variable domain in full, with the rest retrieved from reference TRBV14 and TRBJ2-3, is EAGVTQFPSHSVIEKGQTVTLRCDPISGHDNLYWYRRVMGKEIKFLLHFVKESKQDESGMPNNRFLAERTGGTYSTLKVQPAELEDSGVYFCASSGGGTDTQYFGPGTRLTVL.

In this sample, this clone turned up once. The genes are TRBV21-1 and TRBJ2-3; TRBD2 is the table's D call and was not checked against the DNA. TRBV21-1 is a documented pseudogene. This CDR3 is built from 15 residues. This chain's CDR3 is CASSKGQRPTDTQYF. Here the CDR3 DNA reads TGTGCCAGCAGCAAAGGTCAGCGGCCCACAGATACGCAGTATTTT.

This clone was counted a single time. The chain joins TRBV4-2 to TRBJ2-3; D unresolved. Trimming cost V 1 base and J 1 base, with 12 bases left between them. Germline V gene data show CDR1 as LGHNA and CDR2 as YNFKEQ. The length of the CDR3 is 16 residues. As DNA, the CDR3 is TGTGCCAGCAGCCAAGTTTCGGGTCCTGGCACAGATACGCAGTATTTT. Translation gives CASSQVSGPGTDTQYF.

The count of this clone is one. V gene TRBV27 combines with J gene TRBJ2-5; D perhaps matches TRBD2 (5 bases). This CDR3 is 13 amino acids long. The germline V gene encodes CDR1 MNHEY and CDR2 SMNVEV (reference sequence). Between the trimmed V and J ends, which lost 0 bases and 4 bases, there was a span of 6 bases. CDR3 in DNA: TGTGCCAGCAGTTTATCGGCGGGAGAGACCCAGTACTTC. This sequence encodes CASSLSAGETQYF.

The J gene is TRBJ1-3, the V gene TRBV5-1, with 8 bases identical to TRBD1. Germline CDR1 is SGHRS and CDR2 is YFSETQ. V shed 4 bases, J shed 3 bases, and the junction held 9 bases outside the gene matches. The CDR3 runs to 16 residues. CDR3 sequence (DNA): TGCGCCAGCAGCAGCTCTATACAGGGGGGTGGAAACACCATATATTTT. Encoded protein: CASSSSIQGGGNTIYF.

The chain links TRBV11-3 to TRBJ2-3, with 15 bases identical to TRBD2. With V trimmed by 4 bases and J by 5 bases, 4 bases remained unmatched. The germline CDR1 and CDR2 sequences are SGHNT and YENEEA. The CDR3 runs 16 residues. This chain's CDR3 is CASSSGLAGGGDTQYF. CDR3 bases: TGTGCCAGCAGCTCCGGACTAGCGGGAGGGGGAGATACGCAGTATTTT.

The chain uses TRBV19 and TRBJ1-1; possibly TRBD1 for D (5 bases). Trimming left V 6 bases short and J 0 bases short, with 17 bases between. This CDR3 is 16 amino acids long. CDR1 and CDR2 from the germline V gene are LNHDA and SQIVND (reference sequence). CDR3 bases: TGTGCCAGTAGGCCTACGGGTATAGGGGTGAACACTGAAGCTTTCTTT. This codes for CASRPTGIGVNTEAFF.

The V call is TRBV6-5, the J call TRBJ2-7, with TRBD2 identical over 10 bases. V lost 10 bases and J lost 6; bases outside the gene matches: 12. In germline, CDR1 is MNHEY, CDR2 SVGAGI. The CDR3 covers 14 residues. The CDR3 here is CATTRAGGFSEQYF. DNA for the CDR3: TGTGCCACCACTAGAGCGGGAGGGTTTTCCGAGCAGTACTTC.

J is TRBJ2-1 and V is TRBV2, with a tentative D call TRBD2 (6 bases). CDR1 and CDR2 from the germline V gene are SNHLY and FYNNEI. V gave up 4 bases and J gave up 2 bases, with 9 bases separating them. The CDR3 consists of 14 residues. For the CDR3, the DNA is TGTGCCAGCAGTGTCGGGGGAGCCTACAATGAGCAGTTCTTC. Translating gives CASSVGGAYNEQFF. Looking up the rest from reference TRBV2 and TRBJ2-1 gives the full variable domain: EPEVTQTPSHQVTQMGQEVILRCVPISNHLYFYWYRQILGQKVEFLVSFYNNEISEKSEIFDDQFSVERPDGSNFTLKIRSTKLEDSAMYFCASSVGGAYNEQFFGPGTRLTVL.

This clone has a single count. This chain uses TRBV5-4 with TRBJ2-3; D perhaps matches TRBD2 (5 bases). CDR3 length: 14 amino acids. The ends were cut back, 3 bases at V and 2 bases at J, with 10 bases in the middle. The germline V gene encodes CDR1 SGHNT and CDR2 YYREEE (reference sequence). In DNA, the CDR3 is TGTGCCAGCAGCTCGAAGGGAGACACAGATACGCAGTATTTT. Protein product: CASSSKGDTDTQYF.

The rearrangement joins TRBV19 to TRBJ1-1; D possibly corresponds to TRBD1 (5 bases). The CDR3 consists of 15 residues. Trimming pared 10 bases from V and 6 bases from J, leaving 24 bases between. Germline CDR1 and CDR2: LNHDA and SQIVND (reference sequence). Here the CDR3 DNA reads TGTGCCACCGGGGAGGGGCCCCTTTTTGTGGCTGAAGCTTTCTTT. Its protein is CATGEGPLFVAEAFF.